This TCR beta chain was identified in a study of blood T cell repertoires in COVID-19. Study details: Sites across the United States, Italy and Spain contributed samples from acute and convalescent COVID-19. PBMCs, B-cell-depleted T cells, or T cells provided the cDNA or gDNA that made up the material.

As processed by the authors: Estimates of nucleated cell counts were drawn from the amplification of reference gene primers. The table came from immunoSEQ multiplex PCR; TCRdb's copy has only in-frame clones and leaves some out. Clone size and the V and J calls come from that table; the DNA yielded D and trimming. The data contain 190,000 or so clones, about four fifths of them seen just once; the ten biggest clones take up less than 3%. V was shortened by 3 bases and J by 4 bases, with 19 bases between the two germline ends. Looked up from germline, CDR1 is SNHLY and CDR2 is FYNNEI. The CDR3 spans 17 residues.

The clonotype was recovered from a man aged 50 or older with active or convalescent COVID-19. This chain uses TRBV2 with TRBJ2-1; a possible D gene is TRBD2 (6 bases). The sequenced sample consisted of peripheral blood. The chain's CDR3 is CASSDLPLAREYNEQFF. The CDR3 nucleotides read TGTGCCAGCAGTGACCTCCCACTAGCAAGGGAGTACAATGAGCAGTTCTTC.